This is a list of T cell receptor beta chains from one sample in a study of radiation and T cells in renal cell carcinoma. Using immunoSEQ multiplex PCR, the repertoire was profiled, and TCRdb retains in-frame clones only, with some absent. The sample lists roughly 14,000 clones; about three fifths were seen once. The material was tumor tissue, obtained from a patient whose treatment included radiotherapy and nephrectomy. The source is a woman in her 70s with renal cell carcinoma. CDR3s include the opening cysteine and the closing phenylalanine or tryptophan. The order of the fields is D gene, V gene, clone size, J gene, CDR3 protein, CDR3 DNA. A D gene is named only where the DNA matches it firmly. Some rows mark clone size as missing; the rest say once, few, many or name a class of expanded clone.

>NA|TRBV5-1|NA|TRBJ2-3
CASRPVGGRTDTQYF
TGCGCCAGCCGCCCCGTAGGGGGGAGGACAGATACGCAGTATTTT
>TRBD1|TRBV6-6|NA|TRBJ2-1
CASSHRGPNEQFF
TGTGCCAGCAGCCACAGGGGACCCAATGAGCAGTTCTTC
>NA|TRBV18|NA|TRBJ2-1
CASSPQGLNEQFF
TGTGCCAGCTCACCACAGGGTCTTAATGAGCAGTTCTTC
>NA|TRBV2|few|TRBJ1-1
CASGGSATEAFF
TGTGCCAGCGGTGGATCGGCCACTGAAGCTTTCTTT
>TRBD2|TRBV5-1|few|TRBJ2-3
CASRTSPPDTQYF
TGCGCCAGCAGGACTAGCCCGCCAGATACGCAGTATTTT
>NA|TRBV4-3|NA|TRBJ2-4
CASSQDMAGLGKNIQYF
TGCGCCAGCAGCCAAGATATGGCGGGCCTCGGCAAAAACATTCAGTACTTC
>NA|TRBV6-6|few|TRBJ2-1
CASWRWGSYNEQFF
TGTGCCAGCTGGAGGTGGGGGTCCTACAATGAGCAGTTCTTC
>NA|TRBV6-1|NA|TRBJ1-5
CASSAVLNQPQHF
TGTGCCAGCAGTGCCGTCCTCAATCAGCCCCAGCATTTT
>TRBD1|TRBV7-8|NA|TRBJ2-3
CASSPQTGLSTDTQYF
TGTGCCAGCAGCCCTCAGACAGGGCTTAGCACAGATACGCAGTATTTT
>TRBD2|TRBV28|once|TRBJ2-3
CASSLAGGLYF
TGTGCCAGCAGTTTAGCGGGGGGGCTGTATTTT
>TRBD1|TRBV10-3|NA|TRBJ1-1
CAIQQGAETEAFF
TGTGCCATTCAACAGGGGGCTGAAACTGAAGCTTTCTTT
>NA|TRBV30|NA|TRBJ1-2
CAWSYGPGYTF
TGTGCCTGGAGTTATGGGCCAGGCTACACCTTC
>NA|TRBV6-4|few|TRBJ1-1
CASSETENTEAFF
TGTGCCAGCAGTGAGACCGAGAACACTGAAGCTTTCTTT
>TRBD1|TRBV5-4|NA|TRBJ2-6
CASSPRGTGYSGANVLTF
TGTGCCAGCAGCCCTAGGGGGACAGGGTACTCTGGGGCCAACGTCCTGACTTTC
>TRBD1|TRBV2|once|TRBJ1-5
CASRQGAGNQPQHF
TGTGCCAGCAGACAGGGGGCCGGCAATCAGCCCCAGCATTTT